This TCR beta chain originates from a study of CD8+CD57+ T cells in acquired aplastic anemia. Study-wide background: Isolated CD4+ and CD8+ cells, once sorted, yielded DNA averaging around 3.3 ug. Healthy CD8+ samples averaged roughly 12 million reads.

CDR3 and TCR beta VDJ profiling relied on genomic DNA as the template. Each CDR3 protein gets one entry after TCRdb re-called the reads with MiXCR. The sample includes fewer than 250,000 distinct CDR3 sequences, approximately 50% of them seen just once. Overall study results and limits: A significant difference in CD8+ Simpson's diversity between patients and controls was not found. Patients and controls had in common 25 to 35 CD8+ CDR3 sequences.

For this clonotype: The target antigen is unknown.

Sequencing was done on a sample of sorted CD4+, CD8+, or CD8+CD57+ T cells (not recorded which) from PBMCs. This TCR came from a human donor in good health, serving as a control.

This chain's CDR3 is CATSSDGQGDLTQYF. CDR3 sequence (DNA): TGTGCCACCAGCAGTGATGGACAGGGCGACTTGACCCAGTACTTC. V usage is TRBV15 and J usage is TRBJ2-5; 8 bases fit TRBD1. The V and J ends lost 3 bases and 7 bases, in that order; junction bases with no gene match: 10. The CDR3 has 15 residues. Germline-derived CDR1 and CDR2 are LNHNV and YYDKDF (reference sequence).